The subject of this entry is one TCR beta chain. Its antigen is currently not known. Within one base of it there is no much larger clone, and no base qualities were kept. The collaborating institutions used their own protocols to collect whole blood in K2EDTA tubes. For TCRbeta analysis, collaborator samples were shipped as frozen whole blood, as isolated PBMCs, or as DNA extracted from either sample type. The CDR3 spans 12 residues, from the cysteine through the phenylalanine. The retained sequence is limited to the CDR3, 36 bases, with the frame set at the first base. Trimming at the junction amounts to 5 bases on V and 9 bases on J, and the germline ends lie 13 bases apart. From a lookup of the germline V gene (reference sequence), CDR1 and CDR2 are SEHNR and FQNEAQ. The sample belongs to a study of blood T cell repertoires in COVID-19 (dated by TCRdb to the early 2020s). With respect to the entire study: Samples covering the acute and convalescent phases of COVID-19 were provided by collaborators in the United States, Italy and Spain. The material from the prospective study consisted of cDNA or gDNA derived from T cells, B-cell-depleted T cells, or PBMCs. Subjects who had been exposed to COVID-19, were actively infected with it, or had recovered from it provided the deeply sampled blood TCRbeta repertoires that made up the dataset. The repertoires were released in a freely available public database intended as a resource for research on the immune response to SARS-CoV-2. Samples came from the ongoing ImmuneRACE study (first 160 participants) plus 1,254 subjects from 6 global collaborators. The sample metadata nearly always contained a de-identified subject ID, COVID-19 status, age in years and sex. Where available, HLA class I and class II types were taken from metadata supplied by the sample provider and were not determined by assay-based typing. Findings and caveats that apply to the study as a whole: Clinical and demographic metadata were provided uncurated, with the amount varying by source and participant.

TCRbeta CDR3 regions were amplified from genomic DNA by means of the immunoSEQ Assay, a bias-controlled multiplex PCR. Processing in the source paper ran as follows. The number of nucleated cells in each sample was estimated by amplification of reference gene primers within the assay. To quantify the absolute abundance of each unique TCRbeta CDR3 rearrangement, sequence reads were collapsed and filtered. For each sample, productive Simpson clonality was calculated as the square root of Simpson's diversity index across productive rearrangements. The immuneACCESS repertoire file appears here via TCRdb, limited to in-frame rearrangements. These files lack a portion of the clones; in checked studies, under half of the deficit traces to unresolved V genes, and the cause of the others is not known. V and J calls and clone size are given by that table; D and trimming were obtained from the DNA. The sample table contains roughly 220,000 clones; only one count was recorded for around 84% of them. The ten most abundant clones make up around 3.1% of the sample.

Rearrangement joined TRBV7-9 to TRBJ2-5, with the D gene uncertain. The sample comprised peripheral blood. The TCR comes from a man between 60 and 75 years old with acute or convalescent COVID-19. The CDR3 loop reads CASSPRREAQYF. The DNA sequence is as follows: TGTGCCAGCAGCCCCCGCCGTGAGGCCCAGTACTTC.